These 25 T cell receptor beta chains were all obtained from the same sample, sequenced in a study of blood T cell repertoires in COVID-19. TCRdb keeps only in-frame clones here, not all; method: immunoSEQ multiplex PCR. Among 110,000 or so clones, 84% were seen once, and the ten largest hold over 7.5%. Sequenced input: peripheral blood. All receptors come from a woman aged 40 to 55 with acute or convalescent COVID-19.

The chain carries TRBV2 and TRBJ2-7; TRBD1 aligns across 9 bases. The CDR3 covers 15 residues. Germline CDR1 is SNHLY and CDR2 is FYNNEI. V trimming: 7 bases; J trimming: 2 bases; junction bases outside the gene matches: 9. DNA of the CDR3: TGTGCCAGCAAAGTATCCGGGACAGGGCCCTACGAGCAGTACTTC. This sequence encodes CASKVSGTGPYEQYF.

The CDR3 region is CASSLQAGLRNQPQHF. As DNA, the CDR3 is TGTGCCAGCAGCTTACAGGCAGGGCTACGGAATCAGCCCCAGCATTTT. This chain uses TRBV7-8 with TRBJ1-5; possible D gene TRBD1, 5 bases. Germline V gene sequence: CDR1 SGHVS, CDR2 FQNEAQ. Trimming removed 2 bases from V and 4 bases from J, with 15 bases in between. CDR3 length equals 16 residues.

The chain recombines TRBV5-1 with TRBJ2-2; 10 bases match TRBD1. The CDR3 totals 17 residues. Germline V gives CDR1 SGHRS, CDR2 YFSETQ. Trimming cost V 7 bases and J 3 bases; bases outside gene matches: 12. For the CDR3, the DNA is TGCGCCAGCCGAAAGGGGTTTGGACAGGGGGACACCGGGGAGCTGTTTTTT. The encoded protein is CASRKGFGQGDTGELFF.

The rearrangement links TRBV5-8 to TRBJ1-1; D might be TRBD1 (6 bases). The V end was cut by 4 bases, the J end by 2 bases, with 12 bases between. This CDR3 comprises 14 residues. The germline V gene has CDR1 SGHTS and CDR2 YDEGEE. This CDR3 reads CASSTGQKNTEAFF. The CDR3, as DNA: TGTGCCAGCAGCACCGGACAGAAAAACACTGAAGCTTTCTTT.

The rearrangement links TRBV3-1 (or the pseudogene TRBV3-2) to TRBJ1-2, with D hard to call. Per the germline V gene, CDR1 is LGHDT and CDR2 is YNNKEL (reference sequence). The CDR3 is made up of 12 amino acids. Trimming shortened V by 5 bases and J by 8 bases, and 12 bases separated the two germline ends. The CDR3 loop reads CASSSGVQGYTF. The CDR3 DNA reads TGTGCCAGCAGCTCGGGAGTTCAGGGCTACACCTTC.

The CDR3 DNA sequence: TGTGCCAGTAGTATGGGGTATACTAGCGGGGTAGATACAGATACGCAGTATTTT. Amino acid sequence: CASSMGYTSGVDTDTQYF. This sequence joins TRBV19 and TRBJ2-3; TRBD2 agrees at 10 bases. CDR1 and CDR2 from the germline V gene are LNHDA and SQIVND (reference sequence). Germline trimming cut 3 bases from V and 3 bases from J; bases unmatched to any gene: 12. The CDR3 sequence is 18 residues long. Drawing the rest from reference TRBV19 and TRBJ2-3, the complete variable domain is DGGITQSPKYLFRKEGQNVTLSCEQNLNHDAMYWYRQDPGQGLRLIYYSQIVNDFQKGDIAEGYSVSREKKESFPLTVTSAQKNPTAFYLCASSMGYTSGVDTDTQYFGPGTRLTVL.

The table lists this clone with many counts. This rearrangement joins TRBV5-1 to TRBJ1-1; TRBD1 aligns across 9 bases. The CDR3 sequence is 15 residues long. Germline CDR1 is SGHRS and CDR2 is YFSETQ. Unmatched junction bases numbered 8, after V lost 6 bases and J lost 2 bases. Here the CDR3 reads CASKLQGAINTEAFF. Here the CDR3 DNA reads TGCGCCAGCAAGCTACAGGGGGCTATTAACACTGAAGCTTTCTTT.

J is TRBJ2-5 and V is TRBV20-1; a possible D gene is TRBD1 (6 bases). The ends were cut back, 7 bases at V and 5 bases at J, with 11 bases in the middle. This CDR3 spans 11 amino acids. Germline V gene data show CDR1 as DFQATT and CDR2 as SNEGSKA (reference sequence). CDR3 residues: CSVGTYETQYF. CDR3 bases: TGCAGTGTCGGGACATATGAGACCCAGTACTTC.

The chain employs TRBV18 and TRBJ1-1, with a weak D call TRBD1 (6 bases). Trimming shortened V by 0 bases and J by 3 bases, and 14 bases separated the two germline ends. The CDR3 covers 16 residues. Germline-derived CDR1 and CDR2 are KGHSH and LQKENI. The CDR3 is CASSPPRRDIYTEAFF. CDR3 sequence (DNA): TGTGCCAGCTCACCACCGCGCCGGGACATCTACACTGAAGCTTTCTTT.

This clone was observed once. The V and J genes are TRBV18 and TRBJ2-3; TRBD2 matches 8 bases. Per germline, CDR1 KGHSH and CDR2 LQKENI. Unmatched junction bases numbered 5, after V lost 3 bases and J lost 0 bases. The CDR3 spans 16 residues. The CDR3 spells CASSPWLAGSTDTQYF. The CDR3 bases are TGTGCCAGCTCACCCTGGCTAGCGGGTAGCACAGATACGCAGTATTTT. Using reference TRBV18 and TRBJ2-3 for the parts outside the CDR3, the full variable domain is NAGVMQNPRHLVRRRGQEARLRCSPMKGHSHVYWYRQLPEEGLKFMVYLQKENIIDESGMPKERFSAEFPKEGPSILRIQQVVRGDSAAYFCASSPWLAGSTDTQYFGPGTRLTVL.

The chain couples TRBV3-1 (or the pseudogene TRBV3-2) to TRBJ1-5; 7 positions match TRBD1. This CDR3 has 17 amino acids. Per the germline V gene, CDR1 is LGHDT and CDR2 is YNNKEL (reference sequence). The trim removed 3 bases at V and 6 bases at J, leaving 14 bases unmatched. DNA of the CDR3: TGTGCCAGCAGCCAGGGACAGAGAAACGCTAACCCTCAGCCCCAGCATTTT. This translates into CASSQGQRNANPQPQHF.

The chain couples TRBV5-6 to TRBJ1-4; D remains unclear. Trimming left V 0 bases short and J 5 bases short, with 14 bases between. Germline CDR1 SGHDT, CDR2 YYEEEE. The CDR3 is 16 amino acids. The CDR3 DNA reads TGTGCCAGCAGCTTGGGCCCCCGTACACCAAATGAAAAACTGTTTTTT. Translating gives CASSLGPRTPNEKLFF.

The V and J genes are TRBV2 and TRBJ2-3; D gene unclear. This CDR3 contains 14 residues. Germline lookup yields CDR1 SNHLY and CDR2 FYNNEI. Between the trimmed V and J ends, which lost 3 bases and 0 bases, there was a span of 7 bases. CDR3 in amino acids: CASSEGSSTDTQYF. CDR3 DNA: TGTGCCAGCAGTGAGGGCAGCAGCACAGATACGCAGTATTTT.

V and J are TRBV18 and TRBJ1-1; no clear D. The V end lost 5 bases, the J end lost 5 bases, and 12 bases lay between the germline ends. Germline V CDR1 and CDR2: KGHSH, LQKENI. The CDR3 length is 13 residues. This CDR3 reads CASSTSPETEAFF. In DNA form, the CDR3 reads TGTGCCAGCTCAACTAGTCCTGAAACTGAAGCTTTCTTT. The full variable domain, rest sourced from reference TRBV18 and TRBJ1-1, is NAGVMQNPRHLVRRRGQEARLRCSPMKGHSHVYWYRQLPEEGLKFMVYLQKENIIDESGMPKERFSAEFPKEGPSILRIQQVVRGDSAAYFCASSTSPETEAFFGQGTRLTVV.

This chain uses TRBV7-2 with TRBJ2-5; 10 nucleotides agree with TRBD2. Germline V gene data show CDR1 as SGHTA and CDR2 as FQGNSA. The CDR3 has 16 residues. J gave up 2 bases and V 5 bases, and 8 bases lay outside the gene matches. The CDR3 reads CASSQKALAGQETQYF. CDR3 bases: TGTGCCAGCAGCCAAAAAGCACTAGCGGGGCAAGAGACCCAGTACTTC.

This chain joins TRBV11-2 and TRBJ1-1, with D unclear. With 5 bases removed from V and 7 bases from J, the gap between germline ends came to 11 bases. The CDR3 has 12 amino acids. Looked up from germline, CDR1 is SGHAT and CDR2 is FQNNGV. CDR3 bases: TGTGCCAGCAGCCTCCATACGGGTGAAGCTTTCTTT. It encodes CASSLHTGEAFF.

The chain couples TRBV15 to TRBJ1-5; D call uncertain. The V gene's germline CDR1 is LNHNV and CDR2 YYDKDF (reference sequence). V was trimmed by 0 bases and J by 7 bases, leaving 7 bases between them. The CDR3 is made up of 13 amino acids. CDR3 in DNA: TGTGCCACCAGCAGAGATCATTCCCAGCCCCAGCATTTT. It is translated as CATSRDHSQPQHF.

V is TRBV10-3 and J is TRBJ1-1, with D unresolved. The CDR3 loop spans 11 amino acids. Trimming took 7 bases from V and 2 from J, leaving 5 bases between them. Germline V lookup: CDR1 ENHRY, CDR2 SYGVKD. CDR3 sequence: CAIIVNTEAFF. In DNA, the CDR3 is TGTGCCATCATTGTAAACACTGAAGCTTTCTTT.

This CDR3 reads CAWSVGRRSYEQYF. The CDR3 DNA is TGTGCCTGGAGTGTTGGCAGGAGGTCCTACGAGCAGTACTTC. The J gene is TRBJ2-7, the V gene TRBV30; possible D gene TRBD2, 5 bases. This CDR3 region has 14 residues. CDR1 GTSNPN and CDR2 SVGIG come from the germline V gene (reference sequence). Trimming removed 0 bases at V and 1 base at J, with 10 bases between. Complete variable domain (other parts from reference TRBV30 and TRBJ2-7): SQTIHQWPATLVQPVGSPLSLECTVEGTSNPNLYWYRQAAGRGLQLLFYSVGIGQISSEVPQNLSASRPQDRQFILSSKKLLLSDSGFYLCAWSVGRRSYEQYFGPGTRLTVT.

The genes are TRBV12-3 or TRBV12-4 and TRBJ1-1; D is unresolved. This CDR3 contains 13 residues. V shed 3 bases and J shed 1 base, with 6 bases lying between them. The CDR3 region has the DNA TGTGCCAGCAGTTTCCATAGGAACACTGAAGCTTTCTTT. Translating gives CASSFHRNTEAFF.

The J gene is TRBJ1-1, the V gene TRBV3-1 (or the pseudogene TRBV3-2), with D unresolved. CDR1 LGHDT and CDR2 YNNKEL come from the germline V gene (reference sequence). Trimming removed 1 base at V and 8 bases at J, with 8 bases between. The CDR3 is 12 residues long. CDR3 loop: CASSQAWAEAFF. The DNA of the CDR3 is TGTGCCAGCAGCCAAGCGTGGGCGGAAGCTTTCTTT.

This clone was seen once. The chain links TRBV29-1 to TRBJ2-5, with 12 bases matching TRBD1. The CDR3 runs to 14 residues. Germline V gene lookup returns CDR1 SQVTM and CDR2 ANQGSEA. The V and J ends lost 4 bases and 5 bases, in that order; junction bases with no gene match: 5. In DNA, the CDR3 is TGCAGCGTTGTGGGACAGGGGGCAAGGGAGACCCAGTACTTC. Protein sequence: CSVVGQGARETQYF.

This clone was seen once. The chain uses TRBV7-9 and TRBJ1-6, with a possible D match to TRBD1 (5 bases). Trimming shortened V by 2 bases and J by 9 bases, and 14 bases separated the two germline ends. There are 15 residues in the CDR3. CDR1 is SEHNR and CDR2 is FQNEAQ in the germline V gene (reference sequence). CDR3 sequence (DNA): TGTGCCAGCAGCTTAAAGGCGGGGGGAGGTTCACCCCTCCACTTT. Its translation is CASSLKAGGGSPLHF. Together with reference TRBV7-9 and TRBJ1-6, the CDR3 gives the full variable domain: DTGVSQNPRHKITKRGQNVTFRCDPISEHNRLYWYRQTLGQGPEFLTYFQNEAQLEKSRLLSDRFSAERPKGSFSTLEIQRTEQGDSAMYLCASSLKAGGGSPLHFGNGTRLTVT.

The chain combines TRBV11-2 with TRBJ1-5; 9 bases agree with TRBD1. Trimming took 5 bases from V and 6 from J; bases not matched to a gene: 5. CDR3 length equals 14 residues. Per germline, CDR1 SGHAT and CDR2 FQNNGV. The CDR3 sequence: CASSPTGGTQPQHF. The CDR3 nucleotides are TGTGCCAGCAGCCCAACAGGGGGCACTCAGCCCCAGCATTTT.

This sequence joins TRBV3-1 (or the pseudogene TRBV3-2) and TRBJ2-1, with TRBD2 matching over 14 bases. V was clipped by 7 bases and J by 9 bases; unmatched bases: 2. This CDR3 has 13 amino acids. CDR1 and CDR2 (germline): LGHDT, YNNKEL (reference sequence). The CDR3: CASMTSGGGEQFF. In DNA, the CDR3 is TGTGCCAGCATGACTAGCGGGGGGGGTGAGCAGTTCTTC.